The sample holds many counts of the clone carrying this T cell receptor (beta chain). Researchers prepared the TCRbeta library using unique molecular identifiers, the study reports. TCRdb re-derived calls from the PCR reads in MiXCR, one entry per CDR3 protein. The data show approximately 490,000 distinct CDR3 sequences, about 11% seen once. The sample comes from a study of T-cell reconstitution after alpha-beta-depleted transplantation in children. CDR1 ENHRY and CDR2 SYGVKD come from the germline V gene. The CDR3 totals 15 residues. The J segment lost 3 bases and the V segment lost 6 bases, leaving 9 bases of the junction unmatched.

The sample was PBMCs, taken before TCRalphabeta/CD19-depleted stem cell transplant. The origin of this receptor is a child between 2 and 9 years old with inherited bone marrow failure, due to receive a stem cell transplant. The chain uses TRBV10-3 and TRBJ2-7; 9 bases line up with TRBD1. In DNA, the CDR3 is TGTGCCATCAGGGAACACAGGGGGCGGAACTACGAGCAGTACTTC. Encoded protein: CAIREHRGRNYEQYF.